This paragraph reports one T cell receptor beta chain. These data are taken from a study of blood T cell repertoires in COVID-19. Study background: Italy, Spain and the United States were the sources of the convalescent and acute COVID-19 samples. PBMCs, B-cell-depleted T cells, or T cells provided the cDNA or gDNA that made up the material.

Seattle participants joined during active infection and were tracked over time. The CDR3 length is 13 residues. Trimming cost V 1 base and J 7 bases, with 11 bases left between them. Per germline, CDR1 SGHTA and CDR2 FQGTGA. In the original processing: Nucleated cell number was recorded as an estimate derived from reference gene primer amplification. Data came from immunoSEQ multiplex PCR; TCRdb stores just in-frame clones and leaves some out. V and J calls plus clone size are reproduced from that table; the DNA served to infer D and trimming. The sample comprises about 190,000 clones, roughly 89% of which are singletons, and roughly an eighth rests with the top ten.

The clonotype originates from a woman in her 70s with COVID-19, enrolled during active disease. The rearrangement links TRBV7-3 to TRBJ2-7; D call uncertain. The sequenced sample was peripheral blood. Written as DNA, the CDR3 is TGTGCCAGCAGCTTAAGTCCGGGTTTGGAGCAGTACTTC. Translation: CASSLSPGLEQYF.